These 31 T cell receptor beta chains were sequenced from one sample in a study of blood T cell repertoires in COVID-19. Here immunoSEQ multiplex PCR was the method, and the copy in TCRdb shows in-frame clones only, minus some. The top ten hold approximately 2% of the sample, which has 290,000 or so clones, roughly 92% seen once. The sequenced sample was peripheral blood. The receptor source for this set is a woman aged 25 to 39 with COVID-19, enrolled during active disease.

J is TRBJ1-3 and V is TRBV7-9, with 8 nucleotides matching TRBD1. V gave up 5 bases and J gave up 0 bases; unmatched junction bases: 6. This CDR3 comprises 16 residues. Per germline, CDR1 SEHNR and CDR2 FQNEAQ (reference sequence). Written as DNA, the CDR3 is TGTGCCAGCAGCCCACGGGACAGGCACTCTGGAAACACCATATATTTT. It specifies CASSPRDRHSGNTIYF.

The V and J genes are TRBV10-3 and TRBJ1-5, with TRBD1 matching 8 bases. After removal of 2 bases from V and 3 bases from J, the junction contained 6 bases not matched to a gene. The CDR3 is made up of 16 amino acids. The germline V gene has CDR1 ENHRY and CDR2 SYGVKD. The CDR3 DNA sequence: TGTGCCATCAGTGAGGGGTCGGGACAGGTCAATCAGCCCCAGCATTTT. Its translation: CAISEGSGQVNQPQHF.

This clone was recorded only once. CDR3 DNA sequence: TGTGCCAGCAGTTTAAAGGGTGGGAGGGCTGAAGCTTTCTTT. Protein: CASSLKGGRAEAFF. The chain is built from TRBV27 and TRBJ1-1; D remains ambiguous. Trimming stripped 2 bases from V and 6 bases from J, with 13 bases between. This CDR3 region has 14 residues. The germline CDR1 and CDR2 sequences are MNHEY and SMNVEV (reference sequence).

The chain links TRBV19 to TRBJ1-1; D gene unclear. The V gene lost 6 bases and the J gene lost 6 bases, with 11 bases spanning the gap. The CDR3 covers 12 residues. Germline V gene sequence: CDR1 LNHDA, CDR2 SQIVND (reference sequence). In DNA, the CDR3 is TGTGCCAGTAGCAGGTTATCCGCTGAAGCTTTCTTT. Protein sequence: CASSRLSAEAFF.

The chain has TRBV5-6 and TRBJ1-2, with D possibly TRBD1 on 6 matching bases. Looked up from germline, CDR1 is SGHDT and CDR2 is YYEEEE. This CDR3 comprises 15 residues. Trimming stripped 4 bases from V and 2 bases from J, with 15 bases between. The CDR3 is CASSLGRRGNYGYTF. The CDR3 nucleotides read TGTGCCAGCAGCCTGGGAAGAAGGGGGAACTATGGCTACACCTTC.

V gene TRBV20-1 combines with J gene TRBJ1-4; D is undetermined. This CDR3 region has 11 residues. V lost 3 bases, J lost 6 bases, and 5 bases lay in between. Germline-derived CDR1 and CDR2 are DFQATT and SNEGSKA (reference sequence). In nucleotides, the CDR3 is TGCAGTGCTAGTACGGATGAAAAACTGTTTTTT. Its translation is CSASTDEKLFF.

CDR3 nucleotides: TGTGCCAGCAGCGTGGACAGGGGCCAGAACATTCAGTACTTC. This gives the protein CASSVDRGQNIQYF. The rearrangement uses TRBV9 and TRBJ2-4; 9 bases align to TRBD1. The junction had 4 bases not matched to a gene; V was cut back by 2 bases and J by 7 bases. Germline V gene data show CDR1 as SGDLS and CDR2 as YYNGEE. This CDR3 region has 14 residues.

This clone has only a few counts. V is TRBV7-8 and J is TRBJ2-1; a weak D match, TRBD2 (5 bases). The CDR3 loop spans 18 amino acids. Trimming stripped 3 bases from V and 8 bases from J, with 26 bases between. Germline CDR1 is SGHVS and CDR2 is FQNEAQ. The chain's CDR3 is CASSFSPYVRERIHEQFF. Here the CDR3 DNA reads TGTGCCAGCAGCTTTAGCCCCTATGTTCGGGAAAGAATCCATGAGCAGTTCTTC. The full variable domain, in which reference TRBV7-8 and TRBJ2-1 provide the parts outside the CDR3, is GAGVSQSPRYKVAKRGQDVALRCDPISGHVSLFWYQQALGQGPEFLTYFQNEAQLDKSGLPSDRFFAERPEGSVSTLKIQRTQQEDSAVYLCASSFSPYVRERIHEQFFGPGTRLTVL.

The CDR3: CASSPFLQGAGNEKLFF. CDR3 in DNA: TGTGCCAGCAGTCCCTTTCTACAGGGAGCCGGTAATGAAAAACTGTTTTTT. The gene calls are TRBV27 and TRBJ1-4; TRBD1 is a possible D gene (6 bases). The CDR3 is made up of 17 amino acids. Germline V lookup: CDR1 MNHEY, CDR2 SMNVEV (reference sequence). V was trimmed by 5 bases and J by 4 bases, leaving 20 bases between them.

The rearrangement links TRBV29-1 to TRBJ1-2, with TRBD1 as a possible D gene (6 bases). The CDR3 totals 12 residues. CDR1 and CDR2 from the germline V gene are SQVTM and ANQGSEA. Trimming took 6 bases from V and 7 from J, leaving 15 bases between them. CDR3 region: CSVGVGAIGYTF. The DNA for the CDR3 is TGCAGCGTGGGTGTGGGGGCAATTGGCTACACCTTC.

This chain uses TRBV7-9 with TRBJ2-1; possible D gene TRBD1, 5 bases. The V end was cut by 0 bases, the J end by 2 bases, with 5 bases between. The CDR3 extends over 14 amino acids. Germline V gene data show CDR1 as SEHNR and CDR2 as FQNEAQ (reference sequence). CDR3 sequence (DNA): TGTGCCAGCAGCTTAGCGGGGCCCTACAATGAGCAGTTCTTC. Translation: CASSLAGPYNEQFF.

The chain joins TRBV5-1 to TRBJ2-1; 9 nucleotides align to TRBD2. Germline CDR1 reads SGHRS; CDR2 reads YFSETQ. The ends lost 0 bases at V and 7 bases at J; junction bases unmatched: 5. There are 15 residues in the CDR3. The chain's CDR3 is CASSLDSGRVNEQFF. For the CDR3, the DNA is TGCGCCAGCAGCTTGGATAGCGGGAGAGTGAATGAGCAGTTCTTC.

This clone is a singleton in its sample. CDR3 loop: CASSLDSFYGYTF. CDR3 sequence (DNA): TGTGCCAGCAGCCTCGACAGCTTCTATGGCTACACCTTC. The gene calls are TRBV5-4 and TRBJ1-2; D might be TRBD1 (5 bases). The germline CDR1 and CDR2 sequences are SGHNT and YYREEE (reference sequence). The V end lost 4 bases, the J end lost 4 bases, and 11 bases lay between the germline ends. The CDR3 is 13 amino acids.

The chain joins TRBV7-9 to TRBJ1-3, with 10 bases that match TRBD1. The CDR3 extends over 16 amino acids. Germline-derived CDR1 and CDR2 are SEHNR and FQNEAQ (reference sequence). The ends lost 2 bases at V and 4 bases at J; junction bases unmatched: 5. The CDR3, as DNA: TGTGCCAGCAGCTTACGACAGGGGGCTAAAGGAAACACCATATATTTT. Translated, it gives CASSLRQGAKGNTIYF.

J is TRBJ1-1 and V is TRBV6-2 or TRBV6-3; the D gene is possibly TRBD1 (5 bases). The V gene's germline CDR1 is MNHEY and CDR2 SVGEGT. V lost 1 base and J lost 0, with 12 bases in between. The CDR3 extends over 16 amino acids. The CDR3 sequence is CASSYYDSIMNTEAFF. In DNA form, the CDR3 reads TGTGCCAGCAGTTACTACGACAGCATCATGAACACTGAAGCTTTCTTT.

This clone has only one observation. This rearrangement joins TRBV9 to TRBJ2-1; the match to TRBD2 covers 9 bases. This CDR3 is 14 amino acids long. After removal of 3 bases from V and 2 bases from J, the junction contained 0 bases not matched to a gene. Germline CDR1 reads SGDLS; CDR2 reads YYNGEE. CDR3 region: CASSASGTYNEQFF. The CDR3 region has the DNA TGTGCCAGCAGCGCTAGCGGGACCTACAATGAGCAGTTCTTC.

CDR3 DNA: TGTGCCAGCAGCCACAGGGGACAAGAGACCCAGTACTTC. Translating it yields CASSHRGQETQYF. This chain links TRBV3-1 (or the pseudogene TRBV3-2) with TRBJ2-5, with D perhaps TRBD1 (6 bases). V was clipped by 3 bases and J by 2 bases, with 7 bases between them. There are 13 residues in the CDR3. CDR1 and CDR2 (germline): LGHDT, YNNKEL (reference sequence).

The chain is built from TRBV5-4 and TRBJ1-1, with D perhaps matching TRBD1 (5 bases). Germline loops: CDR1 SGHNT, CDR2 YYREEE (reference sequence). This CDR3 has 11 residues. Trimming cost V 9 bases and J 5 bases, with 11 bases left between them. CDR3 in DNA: TGTGCCACCAACGGGGGGACTGAAGCTTTCTTT. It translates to CATNGGTEAFF.

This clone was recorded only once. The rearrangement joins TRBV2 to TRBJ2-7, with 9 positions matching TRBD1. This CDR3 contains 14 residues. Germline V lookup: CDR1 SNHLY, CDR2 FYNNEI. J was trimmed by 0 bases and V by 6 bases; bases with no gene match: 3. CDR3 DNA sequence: TGTGCCAGCAGAACGACAGGGGGCTCCTACGAGCAGTACTTC. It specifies CASRTTGGSYEQYF.

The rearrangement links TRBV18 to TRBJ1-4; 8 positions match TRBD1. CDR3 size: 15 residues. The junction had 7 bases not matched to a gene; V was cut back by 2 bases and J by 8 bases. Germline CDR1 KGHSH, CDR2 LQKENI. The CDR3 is CASSPGTGAREKLFF. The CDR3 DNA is TGTGCCAGCTCACCAGGGACAGGAGCGAGGGAAAAACTGTTTTTT. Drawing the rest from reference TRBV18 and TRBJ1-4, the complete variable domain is NAGVMQNPRHLVRRRGQEARLRCSPMKGHSHVYWYRQLPEEGLKFMVYLQKENIIDESGMPKERFSAEFPKEGPSILRIQQVVRGDSAAYFCASSPGTGAREKLFFGSGTQLSVL.

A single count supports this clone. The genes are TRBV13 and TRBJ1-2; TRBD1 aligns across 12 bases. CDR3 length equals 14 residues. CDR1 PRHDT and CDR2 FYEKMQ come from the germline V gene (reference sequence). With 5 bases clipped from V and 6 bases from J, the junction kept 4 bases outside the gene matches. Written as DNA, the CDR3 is TGTGCCAGCAGCACCGGGACAGGGGGCGATGGCTACACCTTC. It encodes CASSTGTGGDGYTF.

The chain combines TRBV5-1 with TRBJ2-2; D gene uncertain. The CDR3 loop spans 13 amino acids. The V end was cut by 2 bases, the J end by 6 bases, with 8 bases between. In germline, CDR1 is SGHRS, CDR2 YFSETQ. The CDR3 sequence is CASSFEAPGELFF. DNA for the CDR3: TGCGCCAGCAGCTTCGAGGCCCCCGGGGAGCTGTTTTTT.

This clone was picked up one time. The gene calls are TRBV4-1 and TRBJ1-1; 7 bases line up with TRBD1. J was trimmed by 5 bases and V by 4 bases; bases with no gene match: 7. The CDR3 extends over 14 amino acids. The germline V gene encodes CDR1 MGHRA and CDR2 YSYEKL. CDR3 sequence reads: CASSLTGSGTEAFF. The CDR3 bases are TGCGCCAGCAGCCTGACAGGGAGTGGGACTGAAGCTTTCTTT.

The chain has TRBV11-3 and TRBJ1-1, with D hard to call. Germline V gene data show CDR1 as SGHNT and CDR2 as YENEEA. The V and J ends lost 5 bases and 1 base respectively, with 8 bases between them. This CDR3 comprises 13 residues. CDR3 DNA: TGTGCCAGCAGCCGGGAGACGAACACTGAAGCTTTCTTT. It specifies CASSRETNTEAFF. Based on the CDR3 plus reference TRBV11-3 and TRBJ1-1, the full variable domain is EAGVVQSPRYKIIEKKQPVAFWCNPISGHNTLYWYLQNLGQGPELLIRYENEEAVDDSQLPKDRFSAERLKGVDSTLKIQPAELGDSAVYLCASSRETNTEAFFGQGTRLTVV.

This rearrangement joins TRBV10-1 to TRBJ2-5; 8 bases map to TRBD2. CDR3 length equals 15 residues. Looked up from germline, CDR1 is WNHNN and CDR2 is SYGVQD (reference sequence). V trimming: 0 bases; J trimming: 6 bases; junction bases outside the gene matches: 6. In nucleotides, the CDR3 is TGCGCCAGCAGTGAGTCGAAAGCGGGAGATCAGACCCAGTACTTC. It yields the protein CASSESKAGDQTQYF.

CDR3 residues: CASSWSGLAGGRDEQFF. The CDR3 DNA sequence: TGCGCCAGCAGCTGGAGTGGACTAGCGGGAGGTCGGGATGAGCAGTTCTTC. The chain joins TRBV5-1 to TRBJ2-1; TRBD2 matches at 14 bases. V gave up 3 bases and J gave up 8 bases; unmatched junction bases: 10. CDR1 is SGHRS, CDR2 YFSETQ, per germline. The CDR3 is 17 amino acids.

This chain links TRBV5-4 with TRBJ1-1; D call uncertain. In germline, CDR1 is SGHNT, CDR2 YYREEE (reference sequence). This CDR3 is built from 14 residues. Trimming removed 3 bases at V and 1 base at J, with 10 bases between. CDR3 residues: CASSSISKNTEAFF. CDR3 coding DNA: TGTGCCAGCAGCTCGATAAGCAAGAACACTGAAGCTTTCTTT.

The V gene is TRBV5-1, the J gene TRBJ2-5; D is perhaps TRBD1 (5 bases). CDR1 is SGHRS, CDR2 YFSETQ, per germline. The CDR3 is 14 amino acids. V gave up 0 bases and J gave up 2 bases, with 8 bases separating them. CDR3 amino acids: CASSLAKGQETQYF. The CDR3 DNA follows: TGCGCCAGCAGCTTGGCCAAGGGGCAAGAGACCCAGTACTTC.

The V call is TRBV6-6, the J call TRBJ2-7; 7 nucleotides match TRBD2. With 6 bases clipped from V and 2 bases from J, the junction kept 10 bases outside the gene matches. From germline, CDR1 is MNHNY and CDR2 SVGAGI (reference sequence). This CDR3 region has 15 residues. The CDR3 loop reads CASSLGAGAPYEQYF. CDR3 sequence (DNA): TGTGCCAGCAGCCTCGGGGCGGGAGCCCCCTACGAGCAGTACTTC.

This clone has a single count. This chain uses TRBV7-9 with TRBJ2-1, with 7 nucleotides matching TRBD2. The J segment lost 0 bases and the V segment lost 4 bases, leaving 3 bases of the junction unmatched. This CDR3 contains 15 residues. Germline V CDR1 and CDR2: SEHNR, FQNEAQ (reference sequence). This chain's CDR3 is CASSSRGSSYNEQFF. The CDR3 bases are TGTGCCAGCAGCTCTCGCGGGAGCTCCTACAATGAGCAGTTCTTC.

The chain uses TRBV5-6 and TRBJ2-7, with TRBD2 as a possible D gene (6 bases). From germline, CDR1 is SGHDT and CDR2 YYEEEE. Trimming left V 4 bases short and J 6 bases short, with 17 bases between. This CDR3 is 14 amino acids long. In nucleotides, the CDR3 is TGTGCCAGCAGCCTAGCCGTGTCCGGGGGCGAGCAGTACTTC. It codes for CASSLAVSGGEQYF.